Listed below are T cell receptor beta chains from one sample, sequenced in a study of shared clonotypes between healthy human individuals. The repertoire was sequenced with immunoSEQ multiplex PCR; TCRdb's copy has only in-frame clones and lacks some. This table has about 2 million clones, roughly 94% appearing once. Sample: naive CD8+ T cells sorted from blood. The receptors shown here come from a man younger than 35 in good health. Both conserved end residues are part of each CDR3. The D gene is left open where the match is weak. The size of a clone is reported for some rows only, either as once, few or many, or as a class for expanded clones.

CDR3 protein: CASSLQGAHDSPLHF
CDR3 DNA: TGTGCCAGCAGCTTACAGGGGGCGCATGATTCACCCCTCCACTTT
D gene: TRBD1
V gene: TRBV5-4
J gene: TRBJ1-6
clone size: -

CDR3 protein: CASSQDYQSSYNSPLHF
CDR3 DNA: TGCGCCAGCAGCCAAGATTACCAGAGCTCCTATAATTCACCCCTCCACTTT
D gene: -
V gene: TRBV4-3
J gene: TRBJ1-6
clone size: -

CDR3 protein: CASSNPVEASYEQYF
CDR3 DNA: TGTGCCAGCAGCAATCCCGTAGAGGCCTCCTACGAGCAGTACTTC
D gene: -
V gene: TRBV7-9
J gene: TRBJ2-7
clone size: -

CDR3 protein: CASSQGGTGYEQYF
CDR3 DNA: TGTGCCAGCAGCCAGGGCGGGACCGGCTACGAGCAGTACTTC
D gene: -
V gene: TRBV13
J gene: TRBJ2-7
clone size: -

CDR3 protein: CASGDQPQHF
CDR3 DNA: TGTGCCAGCGGAGATCAGCCCCAGCATTTT
D gene: -
V gene: TRBV7-9
J gene: TRBJ1-5
clone size: few

CDR3 protein: CASSQAGRLAVGYNEQFF
CDR3 DNA: TGCGCCAGCAGCCAGGCTGGCCGACTAGCCGTAGGCTACAATGAGCAGTTCTTC
D gene: TRBD2
V gene: TRBV4-1
J gene: TRBJ2-1
clone size: -

CDR3 protein: CASSLDSGGWAVGYTF
CDR3 DNA: TGTGCCAGCAGCTTAGACTCAGGGGGCTGGGCGGTTGGCTACACCTTC
D gene: TRBD1
V gene: TRBV11-2
J gene: TRBJ1-2
clone size: -

CDR3 protein: CASTPLGLAGGYEQYF
CDR3 DNA: TGTGCCAGCACTCCACTGGGACTAGCGGGAGGTTACGAGCAGTACTTC
D gene: TRBD2
V gene: TRBV6-6
J gene: TRBJ2-7
clone size: -

CDR3 protein: CAWEDAYEQYF
CDR3 DNA: TGTGCCTGGGAGGACGCCTACGAGCAGTACTTC
D gene: -
V gene: TRBV30
J gene: TRBJ2-7
clone size: -

CDR3 protein: CASSLAGTVQETQYF
CDR3 DNA: TGCGCCAGCAGCTTGGCCGGGACAGTGCAAGAGACCCAGTACTTC
D gene: TRBD1
V gene: TRBV5-1
J gene: TRBJ2-5
clone size: -

CDR3 protein: CSVTREGPNEQFF
CDR3 DNA: TGCAGCGTTACCCGGGAGGGCCCCAATGAGCAGTTCTTC
D gene: TRBD2
V gene: TRBV29-1
J gene: TRBJ2-1
clone size: -

CDR3 protein: CATSSPLAGGPLSKNIQYF
CDR3 DNA: TGTGCCACCAGCAGCCCACTAGCGGGAGGCCCCTTATCCAAAAACATTCAGTACTTC
D gene: TRBD2
V gene: TRBV15
J gene: TRBJ2-4
clone size: -

CDR3 protein: CASSLGIEQYF
CDR3 DNA: TGTGCCAGCAGCTTAGGTATCGAGCAGTACTTC
D gene: -
V gene: TRBV7-2
J gene: TRBJ2-7
clone size: -

CDR3 protein: CATSWDANTEAFF
CDR3 DNA: TGTGCCACCAGCTGGGACGCAAACACTGAAGCTTTCTTT
D gene: -
V gene: TRBV15
J gene: TRBJ1-1
clone size: -

CDR3 protein: CASSHSETGGVYGYTF
CDR3 DNA: TGCGCCAGCAGCCATTCCGAGACAGGGGGTGTCTATGGCTACACCTTC
D gene: TRBD1
V gene: TRBV4-1
J gene: TRBJ1-2
clone size: -

CDR3 protein: CASSVGLGEQYF
CDR3 DNA: TGTGCCAGCAGCGTGGGGCTTGGCGAGCAGTACTTC
D gene: -
V gene: TRBV9
J gene: TRBJ2-7
clone size: once

CDR3 protein: CASSQDPYREAYNEQFF
CDR3 DNA: TGTGCCAGCAGCCAAGATCCCTATCGGGAGGCCTACAATGAGCAGTTCTTC
D gene: TRBD2
V gene: TRBV4-2
J gene: TRBJ2-1
clone size: -

CDR3 protein: CASSLDFPSYEQYF
CDR3 DNA: TGCGCCAGCAGCTTGGACTTCCCGTCCTACGAGCAGTACTTC
D gene: -
V gene: TRBV5-1
J gene: TRBJ2-7
clone size: once

CDR3 protein: CASSYPGQLSYEQYF
CDR3 DNA: TGTGCCAGCAGCTACCCGGGACAACTCTCCTACGAGCAGTACTTC
D gene: -
V gene: TRBV7-9
J gene: TRBJ2-7
clone size: -

CDR3 protein: CASSFGGEAYEQYF
CDR3 DNA: TGTGCCAGCAGTTTTGGGGGGGAAGCCTACGAGCAGTACTTC
D gene: TRBD2
V gene: TRBV27
J gene: TRBJ2-7
clone size: -

CDR3 protein: CASKIIQGSQETQYF
CDR3 DNA: TGTGCCAGCAAAATAATACAGGGGTCGCAAGAGACCCAGTACTTC
D gene: TRBD1
V gene: TRBV27
J gene: TRBJ2-5
clone size: -

CDR3 protein: CASRDVPGDMNTEAFF
CDR3 DNA: TGCGCCAGCAGAGACGTCCCAGGGGACATGAACACTGAAGCTTTCTTT
D gene: -
V gene: TRBV4-1
J gene: TRBJ1-1
clone size: -

CDR3 protein: CASSVEGGNTEAFF
CDR3 DNA: TGTGCCAGCAGCGTAGAGGGGGGGAACACTGAAGCTTTCTTT
D gene: -
V gene: TRBV9
J gene: TRBJ1-1
clone size: few

CDR3 protein: CASSFTGASTDTQYF
CDR3 DNA: TGTGCCAGCAGCTTCACAGGGGCCAGCACAGATACGCAGTATTTT
D gene: TRBD1
V gene: TRBV6-5
J gene: TRBJ2-3
clone size: -

CDR3 protein: CASSMTGLWESNQPQHF
CDR3 DNA: TGTGCCAGTAGTATGACGGGGTTATGGGAATCCAATCAGCCCCAGCATTTT
D gene: -
V gene: TRBV19
J gene: TRBJ1-5
clone size: few

CDR3 protein: CAWSVTGNEQYF
CDR3 DNA: TGTGCCTGGAGTGTGACAGGGAACGAGCAGTACTTC
D gene: TRBD1
V gene: TRBV30
J gene: TRBJ2-7
clone size: -

CDR3 protein: CASSYNEQYF
CDR3 DNA: TGTGCCAGCAGTTATAACGAGCAGTACTTC
D gene: -
V gene: TRBV6-5
J gene: TRBJ2-7
clone size: -